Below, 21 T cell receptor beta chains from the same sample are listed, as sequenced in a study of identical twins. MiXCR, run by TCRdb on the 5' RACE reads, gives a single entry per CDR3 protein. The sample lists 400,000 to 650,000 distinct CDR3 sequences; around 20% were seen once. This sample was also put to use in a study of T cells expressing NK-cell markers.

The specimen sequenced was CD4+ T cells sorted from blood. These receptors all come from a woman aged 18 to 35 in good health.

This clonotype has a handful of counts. In nucleotides, the CDR3 is TGTGCCAGTAGGGGATGGGCCGGGGAGCTGTTTTTT. Translating it yields CASRGWAGELFF. V gene TRBV19 combines with J gene TRBJ2-2; D gene unclear. Germline CDR1 is LNHDA and CDR2 is SQIVND (reference sequence). V lost 6 bases and J 6 bases, leaving 8 bases between the germline ends. The CDR3 is made up of 12 amino acids.

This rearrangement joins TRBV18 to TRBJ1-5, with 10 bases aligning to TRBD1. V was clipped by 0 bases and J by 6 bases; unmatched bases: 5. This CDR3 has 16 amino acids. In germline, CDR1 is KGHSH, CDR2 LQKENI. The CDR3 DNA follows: TGTGCCAGCTCACCACCGGGACAGGGGTCGGGTCAGCCCCAGCATTTT. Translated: CASSPPGQGSGQPQHF.

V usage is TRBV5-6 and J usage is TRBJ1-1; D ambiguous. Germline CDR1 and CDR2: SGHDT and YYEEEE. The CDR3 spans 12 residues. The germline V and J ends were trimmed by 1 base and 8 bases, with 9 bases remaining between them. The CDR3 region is CASSLFWGEAFF. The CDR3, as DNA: TGTGCCAGCAGCTTGTTCTGGGGAGAAGCTTTCTTT.

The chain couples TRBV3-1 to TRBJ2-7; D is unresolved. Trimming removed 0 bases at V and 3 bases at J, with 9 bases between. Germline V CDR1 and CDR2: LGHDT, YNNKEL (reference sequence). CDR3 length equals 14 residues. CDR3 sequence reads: CASSQEQDFYEQYF. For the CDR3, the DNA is TGTGCCAGCAGCCAAGAGCAGGATTTCTACGAGCAGTACTTC.

CDR3 protein: CAGTRQGTDTQYF. CDR3 nucleotides: TGTGCCGGAACCCGACAAGGGACAGATACGCAGTATTTT. The V call is TRBV2, the J call TRBJ2-3; D is unclear. CDR1 is SNHLY, CDR2 FYNNEI, per germline. V dropped 11 bases and J dropped 3 bases, with 15 bases sitting between them. CDR3 length equals 13 residues.

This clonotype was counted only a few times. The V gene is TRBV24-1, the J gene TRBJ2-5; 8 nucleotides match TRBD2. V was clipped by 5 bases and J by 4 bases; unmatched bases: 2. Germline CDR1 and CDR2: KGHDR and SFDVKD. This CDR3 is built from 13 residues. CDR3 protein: CATSAAGAETQYF. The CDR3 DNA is TGTGCCACCAGTGCAGCGGGGGCAGAGACCCAGTACTTC.

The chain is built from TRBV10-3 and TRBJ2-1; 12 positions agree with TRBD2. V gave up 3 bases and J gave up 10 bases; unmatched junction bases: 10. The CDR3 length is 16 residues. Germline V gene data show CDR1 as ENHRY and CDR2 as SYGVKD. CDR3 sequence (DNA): TGTGCCATCAGTGAAACCCTAGCGGGAGGGCCACAAGAGCAGTTCTTC. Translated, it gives CAISETLAGGPQEQFF.

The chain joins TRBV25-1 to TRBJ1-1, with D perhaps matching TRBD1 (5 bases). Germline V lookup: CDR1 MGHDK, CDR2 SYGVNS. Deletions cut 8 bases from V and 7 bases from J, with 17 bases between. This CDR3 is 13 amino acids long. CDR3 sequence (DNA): TGTGCCAGCCAAGGACACCTCGAGCATGAAGCTTTCTTT. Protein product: CASQGHLEHEAFF.

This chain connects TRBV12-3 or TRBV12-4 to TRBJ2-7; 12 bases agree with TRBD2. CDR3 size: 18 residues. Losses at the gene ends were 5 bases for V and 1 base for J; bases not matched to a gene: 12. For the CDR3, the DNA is TGTGCCAGCAGTCGGACTAGCGGGATACCCCTTCAGTCCTACGAGCAGTACTTC. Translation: CASSRTSGIPLQSYEQYF.

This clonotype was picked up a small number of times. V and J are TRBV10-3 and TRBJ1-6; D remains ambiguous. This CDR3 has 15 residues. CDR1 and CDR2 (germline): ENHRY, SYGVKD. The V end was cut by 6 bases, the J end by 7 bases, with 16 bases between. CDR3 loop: CAIRVYGDPNSPLHF. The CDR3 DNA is TGTGCCATCAGGGTATACGGTGATCCGAATTCACCCCTCCACTTT.

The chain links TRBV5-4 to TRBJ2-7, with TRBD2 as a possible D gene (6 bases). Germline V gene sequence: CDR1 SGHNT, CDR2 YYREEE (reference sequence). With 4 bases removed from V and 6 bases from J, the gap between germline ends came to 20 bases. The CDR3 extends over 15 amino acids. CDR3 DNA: TGTGCCAGCAGCGCGGGTCCCACTAGCTCGGTCGAGCAGTACTTC. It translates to CASSAGPTSSVEQYF.

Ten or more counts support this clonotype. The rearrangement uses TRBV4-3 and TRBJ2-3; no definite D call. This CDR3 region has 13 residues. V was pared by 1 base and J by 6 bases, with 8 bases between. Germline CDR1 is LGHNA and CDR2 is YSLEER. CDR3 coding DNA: TGCGCCAGCAGCCAAGTCCCGCCCGATACGCAGTATTTT. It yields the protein CASSQVPPDTQYF.

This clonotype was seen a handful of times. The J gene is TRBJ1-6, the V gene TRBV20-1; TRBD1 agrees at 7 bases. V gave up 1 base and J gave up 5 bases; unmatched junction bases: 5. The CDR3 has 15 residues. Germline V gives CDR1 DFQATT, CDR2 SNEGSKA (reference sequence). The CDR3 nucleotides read TGCAGTGCTAGAGCGACAGGGTTCGATAATTCACCCCTCCACTTT. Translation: CSARATGFDNSPLHF.

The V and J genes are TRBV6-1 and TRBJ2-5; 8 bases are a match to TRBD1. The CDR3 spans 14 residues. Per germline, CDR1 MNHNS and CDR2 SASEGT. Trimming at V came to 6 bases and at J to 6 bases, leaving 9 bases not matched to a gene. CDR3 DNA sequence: TGTGCCAGCAGACAATTCAGGGGGCGCAAGACCCAGTACTTC. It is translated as CASRQFRGRKTQYF.

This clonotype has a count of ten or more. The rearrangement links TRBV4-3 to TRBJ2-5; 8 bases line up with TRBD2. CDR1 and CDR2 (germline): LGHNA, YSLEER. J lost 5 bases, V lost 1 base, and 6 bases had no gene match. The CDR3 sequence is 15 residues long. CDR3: CASSQGTSGKETQYF. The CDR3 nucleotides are TGCGCCAGCAGCCAAGGAACTAGCGGAAAGGAGACCCAGTACTTC.

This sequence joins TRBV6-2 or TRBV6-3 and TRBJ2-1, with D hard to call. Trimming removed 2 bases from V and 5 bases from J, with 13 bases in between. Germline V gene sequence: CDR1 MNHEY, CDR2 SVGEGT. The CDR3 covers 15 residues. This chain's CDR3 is CASSYGPPMDNEQFF. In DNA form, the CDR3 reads TGTGCCAGCAGTTACGGCCCGCCAATGGACAATGAGCAGTTCTTC.

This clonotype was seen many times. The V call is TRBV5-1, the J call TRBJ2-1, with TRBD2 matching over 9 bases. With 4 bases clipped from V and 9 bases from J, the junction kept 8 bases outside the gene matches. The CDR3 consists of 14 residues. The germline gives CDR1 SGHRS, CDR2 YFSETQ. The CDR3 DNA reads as TGCGCCAGCAGCAAAGGGACTAGCTGGGGTGAGCAGTTCTTC. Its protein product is CASSKGTSWGEQFF.

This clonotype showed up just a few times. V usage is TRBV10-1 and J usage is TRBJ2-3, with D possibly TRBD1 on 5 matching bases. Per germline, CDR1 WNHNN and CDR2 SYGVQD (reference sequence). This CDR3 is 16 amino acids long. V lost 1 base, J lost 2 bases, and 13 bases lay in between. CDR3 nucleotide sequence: TGCGCCAGCAGTGAGTGGGATCAGGGCGTCACAGATACGCAGTATTTT. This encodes CASSEWDQGVTDTQYF.

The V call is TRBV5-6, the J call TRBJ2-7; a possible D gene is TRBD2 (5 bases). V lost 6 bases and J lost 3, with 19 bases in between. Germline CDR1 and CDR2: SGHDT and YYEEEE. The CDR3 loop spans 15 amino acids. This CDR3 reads CASTSWRQRYYEQYF. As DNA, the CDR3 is TGTGCCAGCACCTCTTGGAGGCAGAGGTACTACGAGCAGTACTTC.

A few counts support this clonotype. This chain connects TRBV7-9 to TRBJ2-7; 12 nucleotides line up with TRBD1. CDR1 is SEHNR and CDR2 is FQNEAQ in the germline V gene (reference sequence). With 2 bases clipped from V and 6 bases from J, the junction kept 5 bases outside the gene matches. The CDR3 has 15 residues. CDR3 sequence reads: CASSLFGTGGAEQYF. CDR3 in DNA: TGTGCCAGCAGCTTATTCGGGACAGGGGGCGCCGAGCAGTACTTC. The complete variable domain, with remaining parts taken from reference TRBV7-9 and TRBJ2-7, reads DTGVSQNPRHKITKRGQNVTFRCDPISEHNRLYWYRQTLGQGPEFLTYFQNEAQLEKSRLLSDRFSAERPKGSFSTLEIQRTEQGDSAMYLCASSLFGTGGAEQYFGPGTRLTVT.

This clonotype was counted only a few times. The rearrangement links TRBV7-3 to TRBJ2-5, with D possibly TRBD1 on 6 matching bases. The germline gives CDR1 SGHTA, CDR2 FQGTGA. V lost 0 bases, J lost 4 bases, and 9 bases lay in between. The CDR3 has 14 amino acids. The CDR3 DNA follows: TGTGCCAGCAGCTTAACGACAGGTGGAGAGACCCAGTACTTC. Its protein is CASSLTTGGETQYF.